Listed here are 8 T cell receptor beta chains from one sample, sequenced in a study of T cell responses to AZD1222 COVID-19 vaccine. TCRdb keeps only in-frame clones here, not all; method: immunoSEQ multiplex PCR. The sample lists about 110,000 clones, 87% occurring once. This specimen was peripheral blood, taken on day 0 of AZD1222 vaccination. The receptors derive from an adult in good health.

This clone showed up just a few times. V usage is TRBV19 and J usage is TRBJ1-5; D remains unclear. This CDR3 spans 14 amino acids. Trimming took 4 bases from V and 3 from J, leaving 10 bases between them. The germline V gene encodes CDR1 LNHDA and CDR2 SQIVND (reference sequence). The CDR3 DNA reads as TGTGCCAGTAGTACGAGAGGCTACAATCAGCCCCAGCATTTT. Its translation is CASSTRGYNQPQHF.

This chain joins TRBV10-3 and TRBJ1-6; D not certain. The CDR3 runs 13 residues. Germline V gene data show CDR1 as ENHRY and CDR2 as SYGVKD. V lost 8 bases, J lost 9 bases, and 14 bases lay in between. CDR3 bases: TGTGCCATCTGTAGTATGGTAGGTTCACCCCTCCACTTT. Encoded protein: CAICSMVGSPLHF.

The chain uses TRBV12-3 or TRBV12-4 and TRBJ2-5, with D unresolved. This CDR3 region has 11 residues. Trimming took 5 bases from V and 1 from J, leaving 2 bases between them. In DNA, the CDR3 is TGTGCCAGCAGTCCCCAAGAGACCCAGTACTTC. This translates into CASSPQETQYF.

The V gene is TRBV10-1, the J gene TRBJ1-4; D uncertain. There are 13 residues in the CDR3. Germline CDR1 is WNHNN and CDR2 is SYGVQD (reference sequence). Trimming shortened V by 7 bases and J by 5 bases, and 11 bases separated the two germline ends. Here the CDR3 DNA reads TGCGCCAGCAAGGCGGAGACCAATGAAAAACTGTTTTTT. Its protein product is CASKAETNEKLFF.

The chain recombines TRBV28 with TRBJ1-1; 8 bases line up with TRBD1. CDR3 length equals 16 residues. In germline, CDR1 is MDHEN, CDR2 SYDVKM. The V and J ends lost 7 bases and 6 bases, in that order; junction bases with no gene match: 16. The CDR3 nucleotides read TGTGCCAGCAACAAAGGGGCAGGGGGCTGGAGGTCTGAAGCTTTCTTT. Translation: CASNKGAGGWRSEAFF.

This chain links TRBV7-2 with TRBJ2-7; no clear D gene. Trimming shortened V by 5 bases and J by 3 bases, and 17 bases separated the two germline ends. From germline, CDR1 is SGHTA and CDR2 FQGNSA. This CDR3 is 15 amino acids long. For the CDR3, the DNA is TGTGCCAGCAGCCGGGCGTCCGGCACCCTCTACGAGCAGTACTTC. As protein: CASSRASGTLYEQYF.

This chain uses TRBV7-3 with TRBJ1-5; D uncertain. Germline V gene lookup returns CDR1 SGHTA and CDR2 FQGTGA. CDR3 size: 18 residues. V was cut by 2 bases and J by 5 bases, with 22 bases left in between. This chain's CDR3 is CASSLLIGQILWDQPQHF. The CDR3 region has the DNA TGTGCCAGCAGCTTACTTATCGGGCAGATCCTGTGGGATCAGCCCCAGCATTTT.

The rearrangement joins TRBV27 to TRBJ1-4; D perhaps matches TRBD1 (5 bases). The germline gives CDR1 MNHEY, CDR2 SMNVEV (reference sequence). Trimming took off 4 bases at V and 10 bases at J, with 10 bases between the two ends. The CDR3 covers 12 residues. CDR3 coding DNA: TGTGCCAGCAGTTGGGGGGACGGAAAACTGTTTTTT. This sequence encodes CASSWGDGKLFF.